This TCR beta chain is from a study of molecular identifiers for immune sequencing clone quantification. Study-wide background: The replicates split RNA from around 18,000 or 91,000 naive CD8 cells five ways and sequenced four. The study, taken as a whole, reports: Clonotypes surpassing 20 RNA copies contained over 97% of effector molecules, versus under 1% in naive cells.

In TCRdb, the PCR reads were re-called with MiXCR into one record per CDR3 protein. The sample yields about 320,000 distinct CDR3 sequences, over 20% seen once. Per the germline V gene, CDR1 is SQVTM and CDR2 is ANQGSEA. The CDR3 is 12 residues long. Trimming took 6 bases from V and 2 from J, leaving 9 bases between them. The table lists this clonotype with a few counts. Its antigen is unknown. RNA fractions of 10%, 30% or 50% and about 18,000 to 1,000,000 sorted cells were the source of naive CD8 libraries. This clonotype was obtained from a human donor in good health. Some libraries in this study had Jurkat cell RNA spiked in. The sequencing input was naive CD8+ T cells from blood, with Jurkat cell RNA spiked in. Subset in this sample: FACS-sorted CD8+CD4-CCR7+CD45RA+ naive T cells. The chain couples TRBV29-1 to TRBJ2-3; D not resolved. Written as DNA, the CDR3 is TGCAGCGTCCCGGGCCTCACAGATACGCAGTATTTT. It specifies CSVPGLTDTQYF.